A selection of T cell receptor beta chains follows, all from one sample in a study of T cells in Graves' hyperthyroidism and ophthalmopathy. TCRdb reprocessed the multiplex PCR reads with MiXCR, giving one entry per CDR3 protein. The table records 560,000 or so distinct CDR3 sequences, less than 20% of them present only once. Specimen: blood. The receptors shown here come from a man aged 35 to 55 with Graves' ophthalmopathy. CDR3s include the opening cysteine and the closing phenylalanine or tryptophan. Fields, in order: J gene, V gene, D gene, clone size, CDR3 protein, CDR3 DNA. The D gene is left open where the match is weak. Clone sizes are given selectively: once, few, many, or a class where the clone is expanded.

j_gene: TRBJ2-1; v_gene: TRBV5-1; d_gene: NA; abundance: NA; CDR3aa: CASSPAGSTYNEQFF; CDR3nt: TGCGCCAGCAGCCCAGCGGGTAGTACCTACAATGAGCAGTTCTTC
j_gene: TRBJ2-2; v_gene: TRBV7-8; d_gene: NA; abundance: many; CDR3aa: CASSQPRRTGELFF; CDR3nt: TGTGCCAGCAGCCAACCTCGGAGGACCGGGGAGCTGTTTTTT
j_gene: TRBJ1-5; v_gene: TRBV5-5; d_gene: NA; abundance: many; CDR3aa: CASSLVKGRRGGQPQHF; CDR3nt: TGTGCCAGCAGCCTGGTAAAGGGGAGAAGGGGAGGTCAGCCCCAGCATTTT
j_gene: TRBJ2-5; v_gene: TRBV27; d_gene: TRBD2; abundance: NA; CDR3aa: CASSLGASGRRETQYF; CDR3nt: TGTGCCAGCAGTTTAGGGGCTAGCGGGAGAAGAGAGACCCAGTACTTC
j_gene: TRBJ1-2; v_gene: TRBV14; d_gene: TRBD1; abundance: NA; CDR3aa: CASSETGNSYGYTF; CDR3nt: TGTGCCAGCAGCGAGACAGGGAACAGCTATGGCTACACCTTC
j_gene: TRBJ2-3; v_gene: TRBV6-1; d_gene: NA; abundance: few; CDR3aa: CASSDPGSTDTQYF; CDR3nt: TGTGCCAGCTCCGACCCGGGGAGCACAGATACGCAGTATTTT
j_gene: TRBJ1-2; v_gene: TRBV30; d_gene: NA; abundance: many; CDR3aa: CAWSGVRDYGYTF; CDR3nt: TGTGCCTGGAGTGGGGTGAGGGACTATGGCTACACCTTC
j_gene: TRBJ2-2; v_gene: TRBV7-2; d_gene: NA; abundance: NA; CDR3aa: CASTRRPGTRELFF; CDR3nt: TGTGCCAGCACTCGACGACCGGGCACCAGGGAGCTGTTTTTT
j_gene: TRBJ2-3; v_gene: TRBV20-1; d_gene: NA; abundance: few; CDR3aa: CSATQGSGGTDTQYF; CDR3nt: TGCAGTGCTACCCAGGGCTCGGGGGGCACAGATACGCAGTATTTT
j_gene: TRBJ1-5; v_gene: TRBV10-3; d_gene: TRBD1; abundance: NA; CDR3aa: CAISENRGDFYSNQPQHF; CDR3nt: TGTGCCATCAGTGAGAACAGGGGGGATTTTTATAGCAATCAGCCCCAGCATTTT
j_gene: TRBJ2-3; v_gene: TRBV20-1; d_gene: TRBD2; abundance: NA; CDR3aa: CSAFTGGAGDWDTQYF; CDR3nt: TGCAGTGCCTTCACGGGAGGGGCGGGAGACTGGGATACGCAGTATTTT
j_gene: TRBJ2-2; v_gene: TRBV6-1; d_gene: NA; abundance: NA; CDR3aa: CASSHTRGSGELFF; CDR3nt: TGTGCCAGCAGTCATACCCGCGGTAGCGGGGAGCTGTTTTTT
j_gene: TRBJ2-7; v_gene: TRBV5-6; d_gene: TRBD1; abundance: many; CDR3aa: CASSKTGGASIEQYF; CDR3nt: TGTGCCAGCAGCAAGACAGGGGGCGCGTCGATCGAGCAGTACTTC
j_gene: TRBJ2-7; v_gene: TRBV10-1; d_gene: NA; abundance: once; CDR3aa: CASRDPVAEQYF; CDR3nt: TGCGCCAGTCGGGACCCCGTCGCCGAGCAGTACTTC
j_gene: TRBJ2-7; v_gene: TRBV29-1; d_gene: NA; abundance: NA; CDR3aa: CSVVGAGVYEQYF; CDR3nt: TGCAGCGTTGTCGGGGCAGGGGTCTACGAGCAGTACTTC
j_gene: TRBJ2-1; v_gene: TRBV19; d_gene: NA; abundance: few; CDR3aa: CASSIGSDTSSYNEQFF; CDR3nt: TGTGCCAGTAGTATAGGATCGGATACGAGCTCCTACAATGAGCAGTTCTTC
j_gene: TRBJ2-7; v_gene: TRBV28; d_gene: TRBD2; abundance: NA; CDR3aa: CASTTGGAGEREQYF; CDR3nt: TGTGCCAGCACCACGGGGGGAGCGGGAGAACGGGAGCAGTACTTC
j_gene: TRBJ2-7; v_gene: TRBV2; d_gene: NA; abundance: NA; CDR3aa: CASSGDSGDYEQYF; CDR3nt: TGTGCCAGCAGTGGGGACTCGGGGGATTACGAGCAGTACTTC
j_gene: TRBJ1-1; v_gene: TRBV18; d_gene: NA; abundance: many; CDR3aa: CASSPKGRGVRTEAFF; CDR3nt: TGTGCCAGCTCACCAAAGGGAAGGGGGGTAAGGACTGAAGCTTTCTTT
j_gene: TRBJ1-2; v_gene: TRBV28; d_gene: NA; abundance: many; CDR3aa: CASSLLGTSYGYTF; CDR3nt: TGTGCCAGCAGTTTATTGGGCACTTCCTATGGCTACACCTTC
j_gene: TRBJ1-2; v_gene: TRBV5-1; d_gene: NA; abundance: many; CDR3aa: CASSLGQVYGYTF; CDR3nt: TGCGCCAGCAGCTTGGGGCAGGTCTATGGCTACACCTTC
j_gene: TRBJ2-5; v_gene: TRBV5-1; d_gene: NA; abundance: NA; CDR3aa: CASSRNGGAEETQYF; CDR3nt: TGCGCCAGCAGCCGGAACGGGGGCGCGGAAGAGACCCAGTACTTC
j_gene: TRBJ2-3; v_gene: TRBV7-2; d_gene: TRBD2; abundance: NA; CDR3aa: CASSSGGGITDTQYF; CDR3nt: TGTGCCAGCAGTAGCGGGGGAGGCATCACAGATACGCAGTATTTT
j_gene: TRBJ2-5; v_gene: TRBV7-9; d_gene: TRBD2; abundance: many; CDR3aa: CASSPTPTSGEETQYF; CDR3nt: TGTGCCAGCAGCCCCACACCCACTAGCGGGGAAGAGACCCAGTACTTC